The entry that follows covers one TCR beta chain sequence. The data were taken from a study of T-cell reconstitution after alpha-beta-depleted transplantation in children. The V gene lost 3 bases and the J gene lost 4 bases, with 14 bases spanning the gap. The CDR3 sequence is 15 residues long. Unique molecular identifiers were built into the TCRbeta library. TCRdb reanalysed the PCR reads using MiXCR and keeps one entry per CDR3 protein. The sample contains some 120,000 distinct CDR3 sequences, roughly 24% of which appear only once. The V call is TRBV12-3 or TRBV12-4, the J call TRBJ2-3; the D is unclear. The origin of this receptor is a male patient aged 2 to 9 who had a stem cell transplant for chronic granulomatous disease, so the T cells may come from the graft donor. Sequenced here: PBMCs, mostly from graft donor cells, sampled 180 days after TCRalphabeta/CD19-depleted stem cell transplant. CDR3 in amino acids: CASSLVGASADTQYF. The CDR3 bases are TGTGCCAGCAGTTTGGTCGGAGCGTCGGCAGATACGCAGTATTTT.